This T cell receptor (beta chain) was captured by sequencing in a study of cytomegalovirus exposure and HLA in healthy donors. Whole-study findings and limits: In a later analysis, TCR beta V- and J-gene trimming was associated with a missense DCLRE1C variant. In a later analysis, productive TCRs from donors in an Asian-associated ancestry cluster reportedly carried fewer N-insertions than the cohort mean.

This PCR relied on a set of 60 Vbeta primers and 13 Jbeta primers. Sequencing was performed with immunoSEQ multiplex PCR; in TCRdb, only in-frame clones are kept and a portion is missing. This repertoire shows approximately 210,000 clones, roughly 80% found once; its top ten account for roughly 1.5%. Donors had nominal health at sampling but likely had unrecorded immune exposures. The V end lost 2 bases, the J end lost 1 base, and 10 bases lay between the germline ends. This CDR3 spans 15 amino acids. CDR1 SGDLS and CDR2 YYNGEE come from the germline V gene. This clone was seen just once. Antigen unknown.

This sequence was found in a woman aged 50 to 65 in good health and CMV-seronegative. This chain connects TRBV9 to TRBJ2-1; D not resolved. Sequencing was performed on PBMCs. CDR3 region: CASSVATGSYNEQFF. For the CDR3, the DNA is TGTGCCAGCAGCGTTGCGACTGGTTCCTACAATGAGCAGTTCTTC.